This entry lists 9 T cell receptor beta chains sequenced from one sample in a study of early T cells in non-severe SARS-CoV-2 infection. TCRdb fed the 5' RACE reads into MiXCR, producing one record per CDR3 protein. The repertoire holds roughly 32,000 distinct CDR3 sequences, with 6% to 7% as singletons. The material sequenced was whole blood. These receptors were collected from an adult who was a healthcare worker with PCR-confirmed SARS-CoV-2 infection or an uninfected control (not recorded which).

V and J are TRBV6-1 and TRBJ2-3; possibly TRBD1 or TRBD2 for D (5 bases each). The CDR3 runs to 16 residues. Per the germline V gene, CDR1 is MNHNS and CDR2 is SASEGT. V was cut by 6 bases and J by 2 bases, with 18 bases left in between. The CDR3 here is CASRTRPGRLTDTQYF. DNA of the CDR3: TGTGCCAGCAGGACAAGACCGGGACGGCTCACAGATACGCAGTATTTT.

This clonotype occurred a few times. V and J are TRBV6-1 and TRBJ2-1; 9 bases line up with TRBD2. The germline CDR1 and CDR2 sequences are MNHNS and SASEGT. This CDR3 comprises 15 residues. V dropped 7 bases and J dropped 4; count of bases not matched to a gene: 8. CDR3: CASIRSGGKYNEQFF. The CDR3, as DNA: TGTGCCAGCATTAGGAGCGGGGGGAAGTACAATGAGCAGTTCTTC.

This clonotype was counted ten times or more. The chain joins TRBV20-1 to TRBJ2-1; 7 bases match TRBD1. Trimming took 6 bases from V and 3 from J; bases not matched to a gene: 11. The CDR3 is made up of 15 amino acids. Germline V gene data show CDR1 as DFQATT and CDR2 as SNEGSKA (reference sequence). The CDR3 reads CSARKTGSYYNEQFF. The CDR3, as DNA: TGCAGTGCGAGAAAGACAGGGTCATACTACAATGAGCAGTTCTTC.

This clonotype was recorded many times. The CDR3 nucleotides read TGCAGTGCTCCAACAACTGATATTAGCTCCGGCGAGCAGTACTTC. Translated, it gives CSAPTTDISSGEQYF. This rearrangement joins TRBV20-1 to TRBJ2-7; D is uncertain. The CDR3 loop spans 15 amino acids. V shed 5 bases and J shed 6 bases, with 23 bases lying between them. CDR1 DFQATT and CDR2 SNEGSKA come from the germline V gene (reference sequence).

This clonotype came up many times. The chain has TRBV7-6 and TRBJ1-2; no reliable D call. The CDR3 consists of 14 residues. The germline V gene encodes CDR1 SGHVS and CDR2 FNYEAQ. Trimming stripped 5 bases from V and 7 bases from J, with 17 bases between. As DNA, the CDR3 is TGTGCCAGCAGCCCCCCAAGGGAGGGTGGTGGCTACACCTTC. Translating gives CASSPPREGGGYTF.

This clonotype was seen only a few times. The chain uses TRBV20-1 and TRBJ2-4, with unresolved D. The length of the CDR3 is 16 residues. Per germline, CDR1 DFQATT and CDR2 SNEGSKA (reference sequence). V lost 1 base and J lost 0, with 13 bases in between. CDR3 loop: CSARVAQSVAKNIQYF. The CDR3, as DNA: TGCAGTGCTAGAGTGGCGCAGTCGGTAGCCAAAAACATTCAGTACTTC.

In this sample, this clonotype turned up a few times. The chain uses TRBV3-1 and TRBJ1-3; D remains ambiguous. Germline loops: CDR1 LGHDT, CDR2 YNNKEL (reference sequence). The CDR3 consists of 13 residues. V lost 0 bases and J lost 5, with 5 bases in between. In nucleotides, the CDR3 is TGTGCCAGCAGCCAAGACGAGCGAAACACCATATATTTT. The encoded protein is CASSQDERNTIYF.

This clonotype was picked up a small number of times. V usage is TRBV2 and J usage is TRBJ2-7, with 8 bases identical to TRBD2. Germline V gives CDR1 SNHLY, CDR2 FYNNEI. CDR3 length equals 14 residues. Germline trimming cut 6 bases from V and 4 bases from J; bases unmatched to any gene: 8. Written as DNA, the CDR3 is TGTGCCAGCAGGCCCGGGGCTAGCGGGTACGAGCAGTACTTC. Translated, it gives CASRPGASGYEQYF.

In this sample, this clonotype turned up a few times. The chain uses TRBV30 and TRBJ1-2, with 8 bases lining up with TRBD1. The CDR3 extends over 13 amino acids. J gave up 5 bases and V 8 bases, and 10 bases lay outside the gene matches. Per germline, CDR1 GTSNPN and CDR2 SVGIG (reference sequence). CDR3 in amino acids: CARTTGEGYGYTF. The CDR3 nucleotides read TGTGCCCGGACGACAGGGGAAGGATATGGCTACACCTTC.